These 25 T cell receptor beta chains share one sample of origin, sequenced in a study of T cells in Graves' hyperthyroidism and ophthalmopathy. Amplification of TCR beta CDR3 regions used RNA as the template. Using the HTBI primer set, a first-round RT-PCR was run on the TCR CDR3. One entry per CDR3 protein, called by TCRdb with MiXCR from the multiplex PCR reads. The profile shows 660,000 or so distinct CDR3 sequences, 45% of them singletons. The specimen sequenced was peripheral blood or thyroid tissue (not recorded which). Source of these receptors: an adult man with Graves' disease, either hyperthyroidism or ophthalmopathy (not recorded which).

V and J are TRBV20-1 and TRBJ1-1; 7 bases fit TRBD1. The V gene's germline CDR1 is DFQATT and CDR2 SNEGSKA (reference sequence). The CDR3 is 14 residues long. Germline trimming cut 1 base from V and 3 bases from J; bases unmatched to any gene: 5. The CDR3 DNA follows: TGCAGTGCTAGAGTCGCAGGGGGAGACACTGAAGCTTTCTTT. Translating gives CSARVAGGDTEAFF.

The chain has TRBV20-1 and TRBJ1-2; D not resolved. CDR3 length: 11 residues. From germline, CDR1 is DFQATT and CDR2 SNEGSKA (reference sequence). V was shortened by 3 bases and J by 2 bases, with 4 bases between the two germline ends. The CDR3 loop reads CSASGNYGYTF. The CDR3 DNA reads TGCAGTGCTAGCGGGAACTATGGCTACACCTTC.

The rearrangement uses TRBV2 and TRBJ1-4; TRBD1 is a possible D gene (6 bases). CDR1 and CDR2 (germline): SNHLY, FYNNEI. V was pared by 2 bases and J by 7 bases, with 11 bases between. The CDR3 length is 14 residues. CDR3 bases: TGTGCCAGCAGTGAACCCGGGGGCAGTGAAAAACTGTTTTTT. Translation: CASSEPGGSEKLFF.

This clonotype was counted at least ten times. The chain has TRBV2 and TRBJ2-7; TRBD1 matches 8 bases. CDR3 length equals 12 residues. Germline V gives CDR1 SNHLY, CDR2 FYNNEI. V dropped 5 bases and J dropped 9; count of bases not matched to a gene: 6. CDR3 nucleotide sequence: TGTGCCAGCAGTCGACAGGGGAAGGTGCAGTACTTC. It codes for CASSRQGKVQYF.

This clonotype is a singleton in its sample. A much larger clone is a single base away; this may be a read error. The chain employs TRBV2 and TRBJ1-1; D is unresolved. Germline V lookup: CDR1 SNHLY, CDR2 FYNNEI. V was pared by 7 bases and J by 11 bases, with 14 bases between. This CDR3 is built from 11 residues. The CDR3 region is CASTRRGGAFF. CDR3 nucleotide sequence: TGTGCCAGCACCCGTCGGGGTGGTGCTTTCTTT.

The chain recombines TRBV7-2 with TRBJ2-7; unclear D gene. In germline, CDR1 is SGHTA, CDR2 FQGNSA. The CDR3 length is 11 residues. Trimming removed 5 bases from V and 7 bases from J, with 9 bases in between. The CDR3: CASSQLTEQYF. The CDR3 DNA sequence: TGTGCCAGCAGCCAATTGACAGAGCAGTACTTC. Supplemented by reference TRBV7-2 and TRBJ2-7, the full variable domain reads GAGVSQSPSNKVTEKGKDVELRCDPISGHTALYWYRQSLGQGLEFLIYFQGNSAPDKSGLPSDRFSAERTGGSVSTLTIQRTQQEDSAVYLCASSQLTEQYFGPGTRLTVT.

The chain links TRBV12-3 or TRBV12-4 to TRBJ1-2; D perhaps matches TRBD1 (5 bases). The CDR3 runs 15 residues. Trimming removed 0 bases at V and 0 bases at J, with 8 bases between. Here the CDR3 DNA reads TGTGCCAGCAGTTTAGCCTTGGGGCCTAACTATGGCTACACCTTC. Its translation is CASSLALGPNYGYTF.

This clonotype was seen a handful of times. This chain links TRBV9 with TRBJ2-7; 10 bases fit TRBD1. The CDR3 runs to 14 residues. Unmatched junction bases numbered 6, after V lost 5 bases and J lost 4 bases. The germline CDR1 and CDR2 sequences are SGDLS and YYNGEE. CDR3 sequence (DNA): TGTGCCAGCAGACCCGGACAGGGGGAGTACGAGCAGTACTTC. Translated, it gives CASRPGQGEYEQYF.

In regard to this clonotype: A read error may produce the germline difference seen at one junction end. The rearrangement uses TRBV6-5 and TRBJ1-4; TRBD1 might be the D (5 bases). The CDR3 is 15 residues long. Germline V gives CDR1 MNHEY, CDR2 SVGAGI. CDR3 bases: TGTGCCATCAGTGATCCCGGGGCTAATAGTGAAAAACTGTTTTTT. Protein: CAISDPGANSEKLFF.

The rearrangement joins TRBV25-1 to TRBJ1-5; D uncertain. The V gene lost 8 bases and the J gene lost 3 bases, with 11 bases spanning the gap. CDR1 MGHDK and CDR2 SYGVNS come from the germline V gene. The CDR3 has 13 amino acids. The CDR3 sequence: CASVVVSNQPQHF. CDR3 nucleotide sequence: TGTGCCAGCGTTGTGGTGTCCAATCAGCCCCAGCATTTT.

The chain is built from TRBV6-1 and TRBJ2-2; no clear D gene. The CDR3 covers 14 residues. With 5 bases removed from V and 3 bases from J, the gap between germline ends came to 10 bases. Germline V gene data show CDR1 as MNHNS and CDR2 as SASEGT. DNA for the CDR3: TGTGCCAGCAGTCAAGACACCTACACCGGGGAGCTGTTTTTT. The encoded protein is CASSQDTYTGELFF.

V is TRBV9 and J is TRBJ1-3; D possibly corresponds to TRBD1 (6 bases). The CDR3 length is 15 residues. Germline V gene data show CDR1 as SGDLS and CDR2 as YYNGEE. The ends were cut back, 3 bases at V and 2 bases at J, with 12 bases in the middle. The CDR3 bases are TGTGCCAGCAGCGGAGAAACAGGGACTGGAAACACCATATATTTT. This encodes CASSGETGTGNTIYF.

The chain employs TRBV29-1 and TRBJ1-6, with 12 bases matching TRBD1. Germline V lookup: CDR1 SQVTM, CDR2 ANQGSEA. This CDR3 is 17 amino acids long. The V and J ends lost 3 bases and 7 bases, in that order; junction bases with no gene match: 10. The DNA of the CDR3 is TGCAGCGTTGAGGTCGTGGGGACAGGGGGCCTGAATTCACCCCTCCACTTT. Translated, it gives CSVEVVGTGGLNSPLHF.

This clonotype showed up many times. This rearrangement joins TRBV20-1 to TRBJ1-5, with D uncertain. V dropped 3 bases and J dropped 0 bases, with 3 bases sitting between them. There are 12 residues in the CDR3. Germline values: CDR1 DFQATT, CDR2 SNEGSKA (reference sequence). The DNA of the CDR3 is TGCAGTGCTAGGGATAGCAATCAGCCCCAGCATTTT. It translates to CSARDSNQPQHF.

This clonotype was recorded many times. CDR3 DNA sequence: TGCGCCAGCAGCTTCGACATCAACTATGGCTACACCTTC. The encoded protein is CASSFDINYGYTF. The chain uses TRBV5-1 and TRBJ1-2, with no clear D. Trimming left V 2 bases short and J 2 bases short, with 7 bases between. CDR3 length: 13 residues. Germline V CDR1 and CDR2: SGHRS, YFSETQ.

There are many counts of this clonotype. V usage is TRBV11-2 and J usage is TRBJ1-6; unclear D gene. This CDR3 spans 14 amino acids. From germline, CDR1 is SGHAT and CDR2 FQNNGV. Between the trimmed V and J ends, which lost 5 bases and 6 bases, there was a span of 11 bases. For the CDR3, the DNA is TGTGCCAGCAGCCAGACTGATGTTAATTCACCCCTCCACTTT. Protein sequence: CASSQTDVNSPLHF.

This clonotype occurred once. V usage is TRBV10-3 and J usage is TRBJ2-5; D is unresolved. The CDR3 loop spans 15 amino acids. Trimming took off 0 bases at V and 9 bases at J, with 17 bases between the two ends. Looked up from germline, CDR1 is ENHRY and CDR2 is SYGVKD. The CDR3 sequence: CAISESEVRNQPQYF. As DNA, the CDR3 is TGTGCCATCAGTGAGTCTGAGGTACGCAATCAGCCCCAGTACTTC.

The sample holds many counts of this clonotype. The chain has TRBV7-2 and TRBJ2-6; D uncertain. Trimming stripped 4 bases from V and 4 bases from J, with 11 bases between. The CDR3 runs 15 residues. Germline V gene data show CDR1 as SGHTA and CDR2 as FQGNSA. The DNA of the CDR3 is TGTGCCAGCAGCTACCTTTCGGCAGGGGCCAACGTCCTGACTTTC. This encodes CASSYLSAGANVLTF.

This chain links TRBV7-4 with TRBJ1-5; TRBD1 aligns across 8 bases. The CDR3 totals 14 residues. Germline V lookup: CDR1 SGHVT, CDR2 SQSDAQ. Trimming removed 6 bases from V and 5 bases from J; junction bases left unmatched: 6. In DNA, the CDR3 is TGTGCCAGCAGTCAGGGGACAGGATATCAGCCCCAGCATTTT. Encoded protein: CASSQGTGYQPQHF. Full variable domain (outside the CDR3, taken from reference TRBV7-4 and TRBJ1-5): GAGVSQSPRYKVAKRGRDVALRCDSISGHVTLYWYRQTLGQGSEVLTYSQSDAQRDKSGRPSGRFSAERPERSVSTLKIQRTEQGDSAVYLCASSQGTGYQPQHFGDGTRLSIL.

The chain couples TRBV2 to TRBJ1-6; D perhaps matches TRBD1 (6 bases). The CDR3 runs 14 residues. V was shortened by 4 bases and J by 7 bases, with 11 bases between the two germline ends. Germline-derived CDR1 and CDR2 are SNHLY and FYNNEI. The CDR3 sequence: CASSARDTNSPLHF. CDR3 bases: TGTGCCAGCAGTGCCCGGGACACCAATTCACCCCTCCACTTT.

This clonotype was observed a few times. V gene TRBV5-6 combines with J gene TRBJ1-3; D is unresolved. The V gene's germline CDR1 is SGHDT and CDR2 YYEEEE. There are 14 residues in the CDR3. V was cut by 3 bases and J by 2 bases, with 9 bases left in between. The CDR3 is CASSSLGTGNTIYF. CDR3 sequence (DNA): TGTGCCAGCAGCTCGCTGGGGACTGGAAACACCATATATTTT. Using reference TRBV5-6 and TRBJ1-3 for the parts outside the CDR3, the full variable domain is DAGVTQSPTHLIKTRGQQVTLRCSPKSGHDTVSWYQQALGQGPQFIFQYYEEEERQRGNFPDRFSGHQFPNYSSELNVNALLLGDSALYLCASSSLGTGNTIYFGEGSWLTVV.

V is TRBV7-9 and J is TRBJ1-1; D gene ambiguous. Between the trimmed V and J ends, which lost 5 bases and 5 bases, there was a span of 21 bases. CDR1 is SEHNR, CDR2 FQNEAQ, per germline (reference sequence). The length of the CDR3 is 16 residues. This CDR3 is CASSVDGLPAGTEAFF. CDR3 DNA sequence: TGTGCCAGCAGCGTAGATGGGCTGCCGGCGGGTACTGAAGCTTTCTTT.

This clonotype was detected only a few times. The chain joins TRBV12-3 or TRBV12-4 to TRBJ1-1; D is unresolved. V gave up 3 bases and J gave up 1 base, with 6 bases separating them. The CDR3 totals 13 residues. The CDR3 bases are TGTGCCAGCAGTTTCTCAGCGAACACTGAAGCTTTCTTT. Protein sequence: CASSFSANTEAFF.

Details on this clonotype: At one end the junction does not follow the germline gene, possibly because of a read error. This chain links TRBV5-1 with TRBJ1-4; tentative D call: TRBD1 (6 bases). Per germline, CDR1 SGHRS and CDR2 YFSETQ. The length of the CDR3 is 15 residues. The CDR3 is CASSPRWTEDEELFF. The CDR3 nucleotides read TGCGCCAGCAGCCCGAGGTGGACAGAGGATGAAGAACTGTTTTTT.

The V gene is TRBV19, the J gene TRBJ1-5; the D is unclear. CDR3 size: 14 residues. Germline loops: CDR1 LNHDA, CDR2 SQIVND (reference sequence). With 6 bases removed from V and 0 bases from J, the gap between germline ends came to 9 bases. CDR3 protein: CASSQSYSNQPQHF. DNA of the CDR3: TGTGCCAGTAGCCAGAGCTATAGCAATCAGCCCCAGCATTTT. Variable domain in full (rest from reference TRBV19 and TRBJ1-5): DGGITQSPKYLFRKEGQNVTLSCEQNLNHDAMYWYRQDPGQGLRLIYYSQIVNDFQKGDIAEGYSVSREKKESFPLTVTSAQKNPTAFYLCASSQSYSNQPQHFGDGTRLSIL.